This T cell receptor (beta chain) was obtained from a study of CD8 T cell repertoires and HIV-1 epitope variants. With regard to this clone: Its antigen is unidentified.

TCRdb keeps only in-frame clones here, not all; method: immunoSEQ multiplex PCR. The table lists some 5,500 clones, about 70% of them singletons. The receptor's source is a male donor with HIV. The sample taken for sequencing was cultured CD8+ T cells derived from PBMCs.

CDR3 coding DNA: TGTGCCAGTAGTCCCCTGGCAGGGAGCTATGGCTACACCTTC. Translating gives CASSPLAGSYGYTF. V is TRBV19 and J is TRBJ1-2; weak D call: TRBD1 (5 bases). There are 14 residues in the CDR3. V lost 5 bases and J 4 bases, leaving 14 bases between the germline ends. Germline CDR1 is LNHDA and CDR2 is SQIVND (reference sequence).